The 27 T cell receptor beta chains below all came from one sample that was sequenced in a study of cytomegalovirus exposure and HLA in healthy donors. PCR amplification relied on 60 Vbeta primers (plus 13 Jbeta primers). The protocol was immunoSEQ multiplex PCR, while the TCRdb copy is restricted to in-frame clones and leaves out a portion. The sample shows under 150,000 clones, 81% of them seen only once. The sequenced sample was PBMCs. Source of these receptors: a man in his late teens or twenties in good health and CMV-seronegative.

The chain uses TRBV4-3 and TRBJ1-2; maybe TRBD1 (6 bases). The V end was cut by 0 bases, the J end by 4 bases, with 9 bases between. Germline V lookup: CDR1 LGHNA, CDR2 YSLEER. The CDR3 covers 14 residues. The CDR3 DNA follows: TGCGCCAGCAGCCAAGATCAGGGGATCTATGGCTACACCTTC. The encoded protein is CASSQDQGIYGYTF.

The V call is TRBV7-9, the J call TRBJ1-1; 9 positions match TRBD1. The CDR3 sequence is 15 residues long. V shed 2 bases and J 5 bases; nucleotides not matched to a gene: 6. In germline, CDR1 is SEHNR, CDR2 FQNEAQ (reference sequence). The CDR3 region is CASSLRTGAGTEAFF. The CDR3 DNA sequence: TGTGCCAGCAGCTTACGGACAGGGGCTGGAACTGAAGCTTTCTTT.

V gene TRBV29-1 combines with J gene TRBJ1-1; D gene uncertain. Trimming pared 5 bases from V and 0 bases from J, leaving 16 bases between. CDR3 length equals 15 residues. Germline V lookup: CDR1 SQVTM, CDR2 ANQGSEA. This CDR3 is CSVRALLTLNTEAFF. The DNA of the CDR3 is TGCAGCGTTCGAGCCCTCTTGACACTGAACACTGAAGCTTTCTTT. Complete variable domain (other parts from reference TRBV29-1 and TRBJ1-1): SAVISQKPSRDICQRGTSLTIQCQVDSQVTMMFWYRQQPGQSLTLIATANQGSEATYESGFVIDKFPISRPNLTFSTLTVSNMSPEDSSIYLCSVRALLTLNTEAFFGQGTRLTVV.

A single count supports this clone. This chain joins TRBV28 and TRBJ1-1; D might be TRBD1 (6 bases). V lost 8 bases and J lost 5, with 18 bases in between. Germline-derived CDR1 and CDR2 are MDHEN and SYDVKM. The CDR3 extends over 14 amino acids. The CDR3 DNA follows: TGTGCCAGCCTACCGGGGGGCGGGGTGACTGAAGCTTTCTTT. This gives the protein CASLPGGGVTEAFF.

This sequence joins TRBV10-3 and TRBJ1-1, with 9 bases fitting TRBD1. The germline V gene encodes CDR1 ENHRY and CDR2 SYGVKD. V trimming: 10 bases; J trimming: 4 bases; junction bases outside the gene matches: 4. The CDR3 has 12 amino acids. The CDR3 protein is CATTGGLTEAFF. For the CDR3, the DNA is TGTGCCACTACAGGGGGCCTCACTGAAGCTTTCTTT.

Judged by abundance, this clone is medium-sized. V is TRBV6-6 and J is TRBJ1-5; D remains unclear. Germline V gene data show CDR1 as MNHNY and CDR2 as SVGAGI (reference sequence). CDR3 length: 12 amino acids. V lost 8 bases, J lost 1 base, and 6 bases lay in between. CDR3 in DNA: TGTGCCAGCTTTAAAAGCAATCAGCCCCAGCATTTT. Translating gives CASFKSNQPQHF.

The table lists this clone with a few counts. Mismatch with germline at one junction end may stem from a read error. The chain links TRBV10-1 to TRBJ1-4; D gene ambiguous. CDR3 length: 14 amino acids. The V gene's germline CDR1 is WNHNN and CDR2 SYGVQD (reference sequence). Here the CDR3 reads CASSAQQPNENLFF. CDR3 nucleotide sequence: TGCGCCAGCAGTGCCCAACAGCCTAATGAAAACCTGTTTTTT.

CDR3 amino acids: CASSYLREALHQPQHF. The DNA of the CDR3 is TGTGCCAGCAGTTACCTCCGGGAAGCCCTTCATCAGCCCCAGCATTTT. This chain joins TRBV6-6 and TRBJ1-5, with no clear D. From germline, CDR1 is MNHNY and CDR2 SVGAGI (reference sequence). Trimming cost V 2 bases and J 5 bases, with 16 bases left between them. The CDR3 runs to 16 residues.

V usage is TRBV30 and J usage is TRBJ2-2; 9 positions match TRBD1. This CDR3 region has 12 residues. Trimming removed 5 bases from V and 7 bases from J; junction bases left unmatched: 2. Germline V CDR1 and CDR2: GTSNPN, SVGIG (reference sequence). The DNA for the CDR3 is TGTGCCTGGGGACAGGGGAACGGGGAGCTGTTTTTT. Its protein is CAWGQGNGELFF.

The CDR3 here is CASSVTSGGTDTQYF. The CDR3 DNA reads as TGTGCCAGCAGCGTCACTAGCGGGGGCACAGATACGCAGTATTTT. The chain joins TRBV9 to TRBJ2-3; 10 bases agree with TRBD2. V lost 2 bases and J lost 1; bases outside the gene matches: 1. Germline V gene sequence: CDR1 SGDLS, CDR2 YYNGEE. The CDR3 contains 15 residues.

This clone was counted a single time. The rearrangement joins TRBV7-6 to TRBJ2-5; 12 bases agree with TRBD2. This CDR3 contains 16 residues. V was clipped by 5 bases and J by 5 bases; unmatched bases: 9. The germline CDR1 and CDR2 sequences are SGHVS and FNYEAQ. The CDR3 region has the DNA TGTGCCAGCAGCATGCGGACTAGCGGGGTGTGGGAGACCCAGTACTTC. It encodes CASSMRTSGVWETQYF.

The genes are TRBV6-6 and TRBJ1-3; D not resolved. Trimming pared 11 bases from V and 4 bases from J, leaving 21 bases between. The CDR3 has 15 amino acids. Germline CDR1 and CDR2: MNHNY and SVGAGI (reference sequence). This CDR3 reads CAASPRDLAGNTIYF. CDR3 DNA sequence: TGTGCCGCCAGCCCGAGAGACTTGGCCGGAAACACCATATATTTT.

The chain carries TRBV11-3 and TRBJ2-3; D remains ambiguous. The CDR3 contains 13 residues. Trimming shortened V by 0 bases and J by 6 bases, and 7 bases separated the two germline ends. CDR1 SGHNT and CDR2 YENEEA come from the germline V gene. In DNA form, the CDR3 reads TGTGCCAGCAGCTTAGATCATCAGGATACGCAGTATTTT. This gives the protein CASSLDHQDTQYF.

This chain joins TRBV7-2 and TRBJ1-4; D remains ambiguous. V shed 1 base and J shed 5 bases, with 14 bases lying between them. Per germline, CDR1 SGHTA and CDR2 FQGNSA. CDR3 length: 16 amino acids. The CDR3 nucleotides are TGTGCCAGCAGCTTAGTCCATGACGGACTGAATGAAAAACTGTTTTTT. Encoded protein: CASSLVHDGLNEKLFF.

The chain couples TRBV11-2 to TRBJ1-5, with D uncertain. The CDR3 contains 13 residues. Germline V lookup: CDR1 SGHAT, CDR2 FQNNGV. Trimming removed 2 bases at V and 7 bases at J, with 9 bases between. DNA for the CDR3: TGTGCCAGCAGCTTAAGTGACGGGCAGCCCCAGCATTTT. Protein product: CASSLSDGQPQHF. Full variable domain (remainder filled in from reference TRBV11-2 and TRBJ1-5): EAGVAQSPRYKIIEKRQSVAFWCNPISGHATLYWYQQILGQGPKLLIQFQNNGVVDDSQLPKDRFSAERLKGVDSTLKIQPAKLEDSAVYLCASSLSDGQPQHFGDGTRLSIL.

The chain couples TRBV4-1 to TRBJ2-7; TRBD1 matches at 9 bases. The CDR3 extends over 15 amino acids. Germline loops: CDR1 MGHRA, CDR2 YSYEKL. The V segment lost 5 bases and the J segment 9 bases; nucleotides outside the gene matches: 14. The CDR3 reads CASSKTVGTGNPQYF. Written as DNA, the CDR3 is TGCGCCAGCAGCAAAACGGTCGGGACAGGGAATCCGCAGTACTTC.

The chain couples TRBV18 to TRBJ2-5; TRBD1 aligns across 10 bases. This CDR3 contains 14 residues. Per germline, CDR1 KGHSH and CDR2 LQKENI. The J segment lost 2 bases and the V segment lost 4 bases, leaving 1 base of the junction unmatched. The CDR3 DNA reads TGTGCCAGCTCACTGGACAGGGGGCAAGAGACCCAGTACTTC. Protein product: CASSLDRGQETQYF.

The chain carries TRBV6-4 and TRBJ2-3; 9 nucleotides match TRBD2. V was clipped by 4 bases and J by 2 bases; unmatched bases: 10. Germline-derived CDR1 and CDR2 are MRHNA and SNTAGT. The CDR3 has 17 amino acids. CDR3 sequence (DNA): TGTGCCAGCAGTGGGGGGTTGACTAGCGGAAACACAGATACGCAGTATTTT. It is translated as CASSGGLTSGNTDTQYF.

This CDR3 is CASSLKGKGSPLHF. CDR3 DNA: TGTGCCAGCAGCTTGAAGGGGAAGGGTTCACCCCTCCACTTT. The rearrangement uses TRBV5-6 and TRBJ1-6; D might be TRBD1 (5 bases). Germline V lookup: CDR1 SGHDT, CDR2 YYEEEE. V was cut by 1 base and J by 9 bases, with 11 bases left in between. CDR3 length: 14 residues.

The V call is TRBV27, the J call TRBJ2-1; no clear D gene. The ends were cut back, 5 bases at V and 2 bases at J, with 10 bases in the middle. CDR3 length: 14 amino acids. The germline CDR1 and CDR2 sequences are MNHEY and SMNVEV (reference sequence). In DNA form, the CDR3 reads TGTGCCAGCAGTGACTCTTCCCCCTACAATGAGCAGTTCTTC. Its protein product is CASSDSSPYNEQFF.

CDR3 nucleotides: TGTGCCAGCTCACCTTTTGACAGGAGATATTTT. Its protein product is CASSPFDRRYF. This chain joins TRBV18 and TRBJ1-3; D might be TRBD1 (6 bases). The germline V gene encodes CDR1 KGHSH and CDR2 LQKENI. The CDR3 has 11 residues. With 3 bases removed from V and 15 bases from J, the gap between germline ends came to 12 bases.

The genes are TRBV28 and TRBJ1-1; D perhaps matches TRBD1 (5 bases). V lost 8 bases and J lost 2, with 15 bases in between. This CDR3 has 14 residues. Germline assignment: CDR1 MDHEN and CDR2 SYDVKM. The CDR3 sequence: CASSGKGLNTEAFF. CDR3 coding DNA: TGTGCCAGCTCAGGGAAAGGACTAAACACTGAAGCTTTCTTT.

The chain has TRBV29-1 and TRBJ2-7; 10 bases map to TRBD1. The germline gives CDR1 SQVTM, CDR2 ANQGSEA. The CDR3 is 14 residues long. The J segment lost 0 bases and the V segment lost 7 bases, leaving 6 bases of the junction unmatched. In DNA, the CDR3 is TGCAGCGCCGGACAGGGGGGCAGCTCCTACGAGCAGTACTTC. Encoded protein: CSAGQGGSSYEQYF.

CDR3 DNA: TGTGCCAGCAGTCTAAGGACAGGGGGCTATAGCAATCAGCCCCAGCATTTT. Translated, it gives CASSLRTGGYSNQPQHF. This chain links TRBV7-6 with TRBJ1-5, with 11 bases fitting TRBD1. CDR3 length: 17 amino acids. Germline V gene lookup returns CDR1 SGHVS and CDR2 FNYEAQ. The V and J ends lost 6 bases and 0 bases, in that order; junction bases with no gene match: 7. The entire variable domain, with the rest obtained from reference TRBV7-6 and TRBJ1-5, is as follows: GAGVSQSPRYKVTKRGQDVALRCDPISGHVSLYWYRQALGQGPEFLTYFNYEAQQDKSGLPNDRFSAERPEGSISTLTIQRTEQRDSAMYRCASSLRTGGYSNQPQHFGDGTRLSIL.

V and J are TRBV10-2 and TRBJ1-6, with D uncertain. This CDR3 contains 14 residues. V lost 7 bases and J 9 bases, leaving 16 bases between the germline ends. Germline CDR1 is WSHSY and CDR2 is SAAADI. The CDR3 here is CASTGAEPTSPLHF. The CDR3, as DNA: TGCGCCAGCACTGGAGCAGAGCCTACTTCACCCCTCCACTTT.

The chain has TRBV28 and TRBJ1-5, with 7 positions matching TRBD1. The CDR3 loop spans 16 amino acids. Trimming took 4 bases from V and 0 from J; bases not matched to a gene: 6. The germline V gene encodes CDR1 MDHEN and CDR2 SYDVKM. This CDR3 is CASSSTTGVSNQPQHF. CDR3 nucleotide sequence: TGTGCCAGCAGTTCGACTACAGGGGTTAGCAATCAGCCCCAGCATTTT.

This clone was detected only once. The rearrangement uses TRBV7-9 and TRBJ1-2; D possibly corresponds to TRBD1 (6 bases). V shed 2 bases and J shed 11 bases, with 18 bases lying between them. The CDR3 has 14 amino acids. From germline, CDR1 is SEHNR and CDR2 FQNEAQ (reference sequence). The CDR3 protein is CASSLPVTGTGYTF. CDR3 sequence (DNA): TGTGCCAGCAGCTTACCCGTGACAGGTACGGGTTACACCTTC.